Listed below are T cell receptor beta chains from one sample, sequenced in a study of cytomegalovirus exposure and HLA in healthy donors. Data came from immunoSEQ multiplex PCR; TCRdb stores just in-frame clones and leaves some out. The table records under 200,000 clones, around 75% of them present only once. Input material: PBMCs. All receptors derive from a woman between 45 and 65 years old in good health and CMV-seropositive. Both conserved end residues are part of each CDR3. The order of the fields is CDR3 protein, V gene, J gene, clone size, CDR3 length. Some rows mark clone size as missing; the rest say once, few, many or name a class of expanded clone.

CDR3 protein: CASSAPDRGPINYGYTF
V gene: TRBV9
J gene: TRBJ1-2
clone size: NA
CDR3 length: 17

CDR3 protein: CASSSNGWESFWSGNTIYF
V gene: TRBV5-4
J gene: TRBJ1-3
clone size: once
CDR3 length: 19

CDR3 protein: CASSLERGRSGYTF
V gene: TRBV5-6
J gene: TRBJ1-2
clone size: NA
CDR3 length: 14

CDR3 protein: CAWIYGSSGNTIYF
V gene: TRBV30
J gene: TRBJ1-3
clone size: once
CDR3 length: 14

CDR3 protein: CASSVLPEQYF
V gene: TRBV2
J gene: TRBJ2-7
clone size: once
CDR3 length: 11

CDR3 protein: CASSPDSLSPGLPLHF
V gene: TRBV6-6
J gene: TRBJ1-6
clone size: NA
CDR3 length: 16

CDR3 protein: CASSVGARSEKLFF
V gene: TRBV5-4
J gene: TRBJ1-4
clone size: NA
CDR3 length: 14

CDR3 protein: CASSGSGSLGKLFF
V gene: TRBV2
J gene: TRBJ1-4
clone size: NA
CDR3 length: 14

CDR3 protein: CASSIPGQGKGGYGYTF
V gene: TRBV19
J gene: TRBJ1-2
clone size: NA
CDR3 length: 17

CDR3 protein: CASSIQGTTGELFF
V gene: TRBV9
J gene: TRBJ2-2
clone size: NA
CDR3 length: 14

CDR3 protein: CASSLRSPGQNTYEQYF
V gene: TRBV5-1
J gene: TRBJ2-7
clone size: few
CDR3 length: 17

CDR3 protein: CATSRAGYNEKLFF
V gene: TRBV15
J gene: TRBJ1-4
clone size: NA
CDR3 length: 14

CDR3 protein: CASRLDTGELFF
V gene: TRBV10-2
J gene: TRBJ2-2
clone size: NA
CDR3 length: 12

CDR3 protein: CASSTQGTGELFF
V gene: TRBV7-2
J gene: TRBJ2-2
clone size: NA
CDR3 length: 13

CDR3 protein: CASRRRGGDGETQYF
V gene: TRBV5-1
J gene: TRBJ2-5
clone size: NA
CDR3 length: 15

CDR3 protein: CASSLGGWNTEAFF
V gene: TRBV6-5
J gene: TRBJ1-1
clone size: NA
CDR3 length: 14

CDR3 protein: CASSQVGGYGYTF
V gene: TRBV14
J gene: TRBJ1-2
clone size: NA
CDR3 length: 13

CDR3 protein: CASRGGGGDSYEQYF
V gene: TRBV6-1
J gene: TRBJ2-7
clone size: NA
CDR3 length: 15

CDR3 protein: CASSFRGGQETQYF
V gene: TRBV11-2
J gene: TRBJ2-5
clone size: NA
CDR3 length: 14

CDR3 protein: CASSLRRDRANEQYF
V gene: TRBV7-2
J gene: NA
clone size: NA
CDR3 length: 15

CDR3 protein: CASSLRLPPYEQYF
V gene: TRBV5-1
J gene: TRBJ2-7
clone size: NA
CDR3 length: 14

CDR3 protein: CASSLTGTGGEKLFF
V gene: TRBV5-1
J gene: TRBJ1-4
clone size: NA
CDR3 length: 15

CDR3 protein: CASSWPRTPGEYGYTF
V gene: TRBV7-9
J gene: TRBJ1-2
clone size: NA
CDR3 length: 16

CDR3 protein: CASKGGRGDSYEQYF
V gene: TRBV5-1
J gene: TRBJ2-7
clone size: NA
CDR3 length: 15

CDR3 protein: CASSRLAGGNEQFF
V gene: TRBV19
J gene: TRBJ2-1
clone size: once
CDR3 length: 14

CDR3 protein: CASSYVGGGEQYF
V gene: TRBV6-6
J gene: TRBJ2-7
clone size: NA
CDR3 length: 13

CDR3 protein: CASSLGSGNTIYF
V gene: TRBV4-2
J gene: TRBJ1-3
clone size: NA
CDR3 length: 13